This is a list of T cell receptor beta chains from one sample in a study of blood T cell repertoires in COVID-19. TCRdb keeps only in-frame clones here, not all; method: immunoSEQ multiplex PCR. The table has almost 200,000 clones, around 81% seen once. Sequencing was carried out using peripheral blood. The receptors originated from a man aged 55 to 70 with COVID-19, enrolled during active disease. Both conserved end residues are part of each CDR3. A D gene is named only where the DNA matches it firmly. Rows may omit the clone size; those that give it use once, few, many or a size class.

size	V	J	D	CDR3	DNA
NA	TRBV2	TRBJ2-1	NA	CASSEYSSWSYNEQFF	TGTGCCAGCAGTGAATATTCTAGCTGGTCATACAATGAGCAGTTCTTC
NA	TRBV29-1	TRBJ1-1	NA	CSVDSDRMNTEAFF	TGCAGCGTGGACTCTGACAGGATGAACACTGAAGCTTTCTTT
NA	TRBV28	TRBJ1-2	NA	CASSLSGGWYGYTF	TGTGCCAGCAGTTTATCGGGGGGCTGGTATGGCTACACCTTC
NA	TRBV7-8	TRBJ2-3	TRBD2	CASSLGTSGRGLTDTQYF	TGTGCCAGCAGCTTAGGGACTAGCGGGAGGGGGTTGACAGATACGCAGTATTTT
NA	TRBV29-1	TRBJ2-2	NA	CSVEFFGSGTGELFF	TGCAGCGTTGAGTTTTTCGGGAGCGGAACCGGGGAGCTGTTTTTT
NA	TRBV5-4	TRBJ2-7	TRBD1	CASSLGSQGARSEQYF	TGTGCCAGCAGCTTGGGTTCGCAGGGGGCGCGAAGCGAGCAGTACTTC
NA	TRBV9	TRBJ1-3	TRBD1	CASSVDEGGRNTIYF	TGTGCCAGCAGCGTAGATGAAGGGGGCCGAAACACCATATATTTT
NA	TRBV18	TRBJ1-2	NA	CASSPVVAAQGYTF	TGTGCCAGCTCACCAGTAGTGGCAGCGCAAGGCTACACCTTC
NA	TRBV5-1	TRBJ2-3	TRBD2	CASSAAAGSSTDTQYF	TGCGCCAGCAGTGCTGCAGCGGGATCTAGCACAGATACGCAGTATTTT
NA	TRBV6-5	TRBJ2-1	TRBD1	CASRTGTSYNEQFF	TGTGCCAGCAGGACAGGGACCTCTTACAATGAGCAGTTCTTC
NA	TRBV3-1/TRBV3-2	TRBJ1-2	TRBD1	CASSHGDGTGYGYTF	TGTGCCAGCAGCCACGGGGACGGGACAGGCTATGGCTACACCTTC
NA	TRBV19	TRBJ1-1	TRBD1	CASSLGQGSTEAFF	TGTGCCAGTAGTTTGGGACAGGGGAGCACTGAAGCTTTCTTT
NA	TRBV19	TRBJ2-3	TRBD2	CASSIGGSWGTDTQYF	TGTGCCAGTAGTATAGGCGGGAGTTGGGGCACAGATACGCAGTATTTT
NA	TRBV19	TRBJ2-7	TRBD1	CASSIFGQGDEQYF	TGTGCCAGTAGTATATTTGGACAGGGCGACGAGCAGTACTTC
NA	TRBV19	TRBJ1-1	NA	CASSPKGQSPEAFF	TGTGCCAGTAGTCCAAAAGGACAGAGCCCTGAAGCTTTCTTT
NA	TRBV4-1	TRBJ1-1	NA	CASKDAEGYTEAFF	TGCGCCAGCAAGGACGCGGAGGGGTACACTGAAGCTTTCTTT
NA	TRBV7-9	TRBJ1-1	NA	CASSLEYTEAFF	TGTGCCAGCAGCTTGGAGTACACTGAAGCTTTCTTT
few	TRBV30	TRBJ1-5	NA	CAWSVQGNQPQHF	TGTGCCTGGAGTGTACAGGGAAATCAGCCCCAGCATTTT
NA	TRBV7-9	TRBJ2-1	TRBD2	CASSFGGGGSAGIDEQFF	TGCGCCAGCAGCTTCGGCGGGGGGGGGAGCGCCGGTATCGATGAGCAGTTCTTC
NA	TRBV19	TRBJ1-1	NA	CASSRQNTEAFF	TGTGCCAGTAGTAGACAGAACACTGAAGCTTTCTTT
NA	TRBV28	TRBJ1-5	TRBD1	CASSLLTGASNQPQHF	TGTGCCAGCAGTTTACTGACAGGGGCTAGCAATCAGCCCCAGCATTTT
NA	TRBV6-5	TRBJ1-5	NA	CASSYSGAPEQPQHF	TGTGCCAGCAGTTACTCGGGGGCCCCGGAACAGCCCCAGCATTTT
NA	TRBV9	TRBJ1-2	NA	CASSGTRTYGYTF	TGTGCCAGCAGCGGGACAAGAACCTATGGCTACACCTTC
NA	TRBV29-1	TRBJ1-1	NA	CSVEDRGGPEPSTEAFF	TGCAGCGTTGAAGATAGAGGTGGCCCGGAGCCGAGCACTGAAGCTTTCTTT
NA	TRBV3-1/TRBV3-2	TRBJ1-1	NA	CASSQLGGNTEAFF	TGTGCCAGCAGCCAATTAGGAGGGAACACTGAAGCTTTCTTT
NA	TRBV5-1	TRBJ1-4	NA	CASSLGQNNEKLFF	TGCGCCAGCAGCTTGGGACAGAATAATGAAAAACTGTTTTTT
few	TRBV27	TRBJ1-5	TRBD1	CASSFLQGNQPQHF	TGTGCCAGCAGTTTCCTACAGGGGAATCAGCCCCAGCATTTT
NA	TRBV6-1	TRBJ2-1	NA	CASSEGRGTEQFF	TGTGCCAGCAGTGAAGGGCGGGGCACTGAGCAGTTCTTC
NA	TRBV3-1/TRBV3-2	TRBJ1-5	NA	CASSQAGNGNQPQHF	TGTGCCAGCAGCCAAGCGGGGAACGGGAATCAGCCCCAGCATTTT
NA	TRBV3-1/TRBV3-2	TRBJ2-1	TRBD2	CASSSGTSGTNEQFF	TGTGCCAGCAGCTCCGGGACTAGCGGGACTAATGAGCAGTTCTTC
NA	TRBV7-2	TRBJ2-7	NA	CASSFTGIYEQYF	TGTGCCAGCAGCTTTACAGGGATCTACGAGCAGTACTTC
NA	TRBV4-1	TRBJ1-5	NA	CASSQDTGRSYSNQPQHF	TGCGCCAGCAGCCAAGATACAGGCCGATCTTATAGCAATCAGCCCCAGCATTTT
NA	TRBV28	TRBJ1-2	TRBD1	CASSPGTAKTYGYTF	TGTGCCAGCAGTCCCGGGACAGCTAAAACCTATGGCTACACCTTC
NA	TRBV18	TRBJ2-1	TRBD1	CASSPPGQGTNEQFF	TGTGCCAGCTCACCACCCGGACAGGGAACGAATGAGCAGTTCTTC
NA	TRBV19	TRBJ1-1	NA	CASSRRGAITEAFF	TGTGCCAGTAGCAGGCGGGGGGCAATAACTGAAGCTTTCTTT
NA	TRBV3-1/TRBV3-2	TRBJ2-3	TRBD2	CASSQEWLAGGGDTQYF	TGTGCCAGCAGCCAAGAATGGCTAGCGGGGGGGGGAGATACGCAGTATTTT
NA	TRBV15	TRBJ2-7	TRBD2	CATSLGGGSSYEQYF	TGTGCCACCAGCCTTGGGGGGGGGAGTTCCTACGAGCAGTACTTC
NA	TRBV15	TRBJ2-1	NA	CATIRDGVSSYNEQFF	TGTGCCACCATCCGAGACGGGGTCAGCTCCTACAATGAGCAGTTCTTC
NA	TRBV27	TRBJ1-2	NA	CASSLNSVANYGYTF	TGTGCCAGCAGCCTAAACAGTGTAGCTAACTATGGCTACACCTTC
few	TRBV4-1	TRBJ1-1	NA	CASSQEEWRDTEAFF	TGCGCCAGCAGCCAAGAGGAGTGGCGGGACACTGAAGCTTTCTTT
NA	TRBV7-9	TRBJ1-3	TRBD1	CASSLAGRGRNTIYF	TGTGCCAGCAGCTTAGCCGGCAGGGGGCGAAACACCATATATTTT
NA	TRBV27	TRBJ1-4	TRBD1	CASSQGARDEKLFF	TGTGCCAGCAGCCAGGGGGCGCGGGATGAAAAACTGTTTTTT
NA	TRBV14	TRBJ2-7	NA	CASSPGTPYEQYF	TGTGCCAGCAGCCCCGGGACACCCTACGAGCAGTACTTC
NA	TRBV3-1/TRBV3-2	TRBJ2-3	NA	CASSQGSGGTDTQYF	TGTGCCAGCAGCCAAGGGTCAGGGGGGACAGATACGCAGTATTTT
NA	TRBV4-1	TRBJ2-1	NA	CASSQSQGTNEQFF	TGCGCCAGCAGCCAATCTCAGGGGACCAATGAGCAGTTCTTC
NA	TRBV19	TRBJ1-1	TRBD1	CASSIWTGGTTEAFF	TGTGCCAGTAGTATATGGACAGGGGGGACCACTGAAGCTTTCTTT
NA	TRBV27	TRBJ2-1	NA	CASRFNSPYNEQFF	TGTGCCAGCAGATTTAACAGCCCCTACAATGAGCAGTTCTTC
once	TRBV19	TRBJ1-5	TRBD1	CASGGTGNQPQHF	TGTGCCAGCGGAGGGACAGGGAACCAGCCCCAGCATTTT
NA	TRBV10-3	TRBJ1-1	NA	CAISRTENTEAFF	TGTGCCATCAGTAGGACAGAGAACACTGAAGCTTTCTTT
NA	TRBV7-9	TRBJ1-2	NA	CASSLGTVYGYTF	TGTGCCAGCAGCTTAGGGACAGTTTATGGCTACACCTTC
NA	TRBV7-2	TRBJ2-7	NA	CASSLARQTLLQYF	TGTGCCAGCAGCTTAGCGCGGCAGACCCTCCTGCAGTACTTC
NA	TRBV18	TRBJ1-5	NA	CASSRDGGNQPQHF	TGTGCCAGCTCCCGGGATGGGGGGAATCAGCCCCAGCATTTT
NA	TRBV5-1	TRBJ1-2	NA	CASSLDPGLSIFGYTF	TGCGCCAGCAGCTTGGACCCGGGATTATCTATCTTCGGCTACACCTTC
NA	TRBV7-9	TRBJ1-6	NA	CASSSDTWNSPLHF	TGTGCCAGCAGCTCGGACACTTGGAATTCACCCCTCCACTTT
NA	TRBV6-5	TRBJ1-5	NA	CASSSDRVNQPQHF	TGTGCCAGCAGTTCGGACAGAGTCAATCAGCCCCAGCATTTT
NA	TRBV6-1	TRBJ1-2	NA	CASSEPQGLSYTF	TGTGCCAGCAGTGAACCCCAGGGGTTGAGCTACACCTTC
NA	TRBV6-1	TRBJ1-6	NA	CASSEPDRGSPLHF	TGTGCCAGCAGTGAACCGGACAGAGGTTCACCCCTCCACTTT